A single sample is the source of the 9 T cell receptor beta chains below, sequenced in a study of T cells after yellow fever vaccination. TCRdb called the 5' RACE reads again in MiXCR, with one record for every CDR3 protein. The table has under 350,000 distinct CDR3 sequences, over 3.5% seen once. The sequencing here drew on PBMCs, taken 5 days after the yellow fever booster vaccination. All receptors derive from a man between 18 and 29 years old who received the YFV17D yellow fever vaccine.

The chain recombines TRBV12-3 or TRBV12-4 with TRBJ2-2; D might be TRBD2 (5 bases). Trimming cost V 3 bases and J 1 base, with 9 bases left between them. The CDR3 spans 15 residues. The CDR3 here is CASSFQRRNTGELFF. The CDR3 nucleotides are TGTGCCAGCAGTTTTCAGCGGAGGAACACCGGGGAGCTGTTTTTT.

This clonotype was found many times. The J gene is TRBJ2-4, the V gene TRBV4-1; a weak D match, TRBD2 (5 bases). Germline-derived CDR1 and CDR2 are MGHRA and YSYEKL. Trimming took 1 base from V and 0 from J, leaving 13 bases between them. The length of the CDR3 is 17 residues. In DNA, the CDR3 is TGCGCCAGCAGCCAAGGGATTACGGGGATAGCCAAAAACATTCAGTACTTC. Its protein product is CASSQGITGIAKNIQYF.

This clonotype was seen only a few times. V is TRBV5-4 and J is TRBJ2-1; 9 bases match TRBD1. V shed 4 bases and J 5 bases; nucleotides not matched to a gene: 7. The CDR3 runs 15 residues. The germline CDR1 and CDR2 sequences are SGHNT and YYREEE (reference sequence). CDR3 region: CASSPRDREDNEQFF. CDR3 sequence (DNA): TGTGCCAGCAGCCCCCGGGACAGGGAGGACAATGAGCAGTTCTTC.

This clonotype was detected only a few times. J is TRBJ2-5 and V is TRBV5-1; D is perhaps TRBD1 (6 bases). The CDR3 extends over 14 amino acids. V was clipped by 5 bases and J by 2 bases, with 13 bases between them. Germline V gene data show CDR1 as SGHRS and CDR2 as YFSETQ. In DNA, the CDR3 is TGCGCCAGCAGAGGGGGTGCAGGGCAAGAGACCCAGTACTTC. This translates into CASRGGAGQETQYF.

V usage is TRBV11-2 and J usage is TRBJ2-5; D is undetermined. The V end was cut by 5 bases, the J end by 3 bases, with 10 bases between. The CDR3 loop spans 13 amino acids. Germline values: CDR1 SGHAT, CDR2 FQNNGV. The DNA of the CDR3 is TGTGCCAGCAGCGGTTGGTCAGAAGAGACCCAGTACTTC. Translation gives CASSGWSEETQYF. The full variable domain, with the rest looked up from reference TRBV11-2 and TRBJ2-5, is EAGVAQSPRYKIIEKRQSVAFWCNPISGHATLYWYQQILGQGPKLLIQFQNNGVVDDSQLPKDRFSAERLKGVDSTLKIQPAKLEDSAVYLCASSGWSEETQYFGPGTRLLVL.

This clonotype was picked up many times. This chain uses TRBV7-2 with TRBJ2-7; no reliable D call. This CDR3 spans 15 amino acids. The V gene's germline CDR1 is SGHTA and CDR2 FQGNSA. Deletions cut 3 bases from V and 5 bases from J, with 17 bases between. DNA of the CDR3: TGTGCCAGCAGCTTTAACTGGGGATTAGAGGACGAGCAGTACGTC. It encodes CASSFNWGLEDEQYV.

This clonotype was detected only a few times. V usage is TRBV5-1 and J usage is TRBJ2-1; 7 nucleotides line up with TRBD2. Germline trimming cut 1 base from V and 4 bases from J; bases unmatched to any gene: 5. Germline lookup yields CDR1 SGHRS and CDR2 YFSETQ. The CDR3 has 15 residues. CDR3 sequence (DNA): TGCGCCAGCAGCTTGACGGCTAGCGGTTACAATGAGCAGTTCTTC. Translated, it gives CASSLTASGYNEQFF.

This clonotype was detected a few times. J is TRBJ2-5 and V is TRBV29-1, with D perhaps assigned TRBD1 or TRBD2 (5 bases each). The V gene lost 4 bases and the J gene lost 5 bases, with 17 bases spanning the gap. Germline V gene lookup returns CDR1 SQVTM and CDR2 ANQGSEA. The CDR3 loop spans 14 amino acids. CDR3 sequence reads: CSVGGTDGWETQYF. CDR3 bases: TGCAGCGTTGGAGGGACCGACGGGTGGGAGACCCAGTACTTC.

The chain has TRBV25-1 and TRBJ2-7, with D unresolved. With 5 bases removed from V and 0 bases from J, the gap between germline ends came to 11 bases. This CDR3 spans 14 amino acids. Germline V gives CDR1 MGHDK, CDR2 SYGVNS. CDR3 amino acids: CASSKAGASYEQYF. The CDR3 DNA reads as TGTGCCAGCAGTAAGGCAGGCGCCTCCTACGAGCAGTACTTC.